The 22 T cell receptor beta chains in this list originate from one sample, sequenced in a study of blood T cell repertoires in COVID-19. Profiling relied on immunoSEQ multiplex PCR, and the TCRdb table lists in-frame clones only, not all of them. The table includes 250,000 to 350,000 clones, 80% to 90% detected once. The sample was PBMCs or T cells enriched from blood (not recorded which). These TCRs come from a woman in her 30s who had recovered from COVID-19.

The V gene is TRBV7-3, the J gene TRBJ2-3; D not certain. Germline CDR1 SGHTA, CDR2 FQGTGA. The CDR3 loop spans 13 amino acids. Trimming took off 0 bases at V and 4 bases at J, with 5 bases between the two ends. Written as DNA, the CDR3 is TGTGCCAGCAGCTTAACCCTCCCAGATACGCAGTATTTT. It translates to CASSLTLPDTQYF.

This clone was found once. The chain joins TRBV27 to TRBJ1-4; 9 bases map to TRBD1. J lost 4 bases, V lost 11 bases, and 11 bases had no gene match. This CDR3 comprises 15 residues. Germline values: CDR1 MNHEY, CDR2 SMNVEV (reference sequence). The CDR3 DNA follows: TGTGCCGCCGAGCTGGTGACAGGGGGTAATGAAAAACTGTTTTTT. As protein: CAAELVTGGNEKLFF. The complete variable domain, with remaining parts taken from reference TRBV27 and TRBJ1-4, reads EAQVTQNPRYLITVTGKKLTVTCSQNMNHEYMSWYRQDPGLGLRQIYYSMNVEVTDKGDVPEGYKVSRKEKRNFPLILESPSPNQTSLYFCAAELVTGGNEKLFFGSGTQLSVL.

The chain carries TRBV5-1 and TRBJ1-6; tentative D call: TRBD1 (5 bases). Germline V lookup: CDR1 SGHRS, CDR2 YFSETQ. This CDR3 has 14 amino acids. The V end was cut by 5 bases, the J end by 10 bases, with 16 bases between. This CDR3 is CASRQGHSYSPLHF. The CDR3 nucleotides read TGCGCCAGCAGACAAGGACATAGCTACTCACCCCTCCACTTT.

This chain joins TRBV3-1 (or the pseudogene TRBV3-2) and TRBJ1-2; the match to TRBD1 covers 7 bases. Per germline, CDR1 LGHDT and CDR2 YNNKEL (reference sequence). The CDR3 length is 16 residues. Trimming took 0 bases from V and 3 from J; bases not matched to a gene: 7. The CDR3, as DNA: TGTGCCAGCAGCCAAGATGGAGGGGGCGCGTACTATGGCTACACCTTC. As protein: CASSQDGGGAYYGYTF.

The chain has TRBV2 and TRBJ2-5, with TRBD2 matching 8 bases. The CDR3 runs to 15 residues. Germline V gives CDR1 SNHLY, CDR2 FYNNEI. Losses at the gene ends were 6 bases for V and 2 bases for J; bases not matched to a gene: 8. CDR3 loop: CASSRTSLKQETQYF. The CDR3 DNA sequence: TGTGCCAGCAGCCGGACTAGCCTGAAGCAAGAGACCCAGTACTTC.

Turning to this clone: The germline gene is not matched at one end of the junction; a read error may be the cause. The rearrangement joins TRBV7-6 to TRBJ1-3; 7 bases map to TRBD1. CDR3 size: 11 residues. Germline CDR1 is SGHVS and CDR2 is FNYEAQ. In DNA form, the CDR3 reads TGTGCCAGCAGCTTAGGGGGACAGATAAATTTT. Encoded protein: CASSLGGQINF.

This chain connects TRBV5-1 to TRBJ2-1, with TRBD2 identical over 9 bases. CDR3 length: 15 residues. Germline assignment: CDR1 SGHRS and CDR2 YFSETQ. V was clipped by 7 bases and J by 6 bases; unmatched bases: 11. The CDR3 region has the DNA TGCGCCAGCGCCGGGACTAGCCCCCGTCTCAATGAGCAGTTCTTC. This sequence encodes CASAGTSPRLNEQFF.

The chain joins TRBV7-9 to TRBJ1-2, with D tentatively TRBD1 (5 bases). CDR3 length: 13 amino acids. Trimming removed 0 bases from V and 6 bases from J, with 8 bases in between. Per germline, CDR1 SEHNR and CDR2 FQNEAQ (reference sequence). The CDR3 loop reads CASSLAGGNGYTF. The CDR3, as DNA: TGTGCCAGCAGCTTAGCGGGGGGAAATGGCTACACCTTC.

The DNA of the CDR3 is TGTGCCACCGAAGAGGTGGGGGCGAGCTATGGCTACACCTTC. Translation gives CATEEVGASYGYTF. The chain joins TRBV6-5 to TRBJ1-2, with a possible D match to TRBD1 (6 bases). There are 14 residues in the CDR3. The germline V and J ends were trimmed by 10 bases and 4 bases, with 19 bases remaining between them. The V gene's germline CDR1 is MNHEY and CDR2 SVGAGI.

This clone has a handful of counts. The rearrangement links TRBV14 to TRBJ2-7; TRBD1 agrees at 9 bases. Germline V gene sequence: CDR1 SGHDN, CDR2 FVKESK. The junction had 0 bases not matched to a gene; V was cut back by 5 bases and J by 4 bases. The CDR3 runs 12 residues. The CDR3 loop is CASSGQGYEQYF. CDR3 in DNA: TGTGCCAGCAGCGGACAGGGGTACGAGCAGTACTTC.

This chain connects TRBV7-9 to TRBJ1-5; perhaps TRBD1 as D (5 bases). V gave up 1 base and J gave up 6 bases, with 13 bases separating them. The CDR3 is 15 amino acids. CDR1 and CDR2 (germline): SEHNR, FQNEAQ (reference sequence). The CDR3 DNA reads as TGTGCCAGCAGCTTAGGAGTCGGGGGTCTTCAGCCCCAGCATTTT. This gives the protein CASSLGVGGLQPQHF.

This rearrangement joins TRBV27 to TRBJ2-7; TRBD1 agrees at 7 bases. Per the germline V gene, CDR1 is MNHEY and CDR2 is SMNVEV (reference sequence). The CDR3 consists of 15 residues. Unmatched junction bases numbered 10, after V lost 5 bases and J lost 3 bases. The CDR3 DNA sequence: TGTGCCAGCAGTCCCCGGTCAGCAGGGGGCTACGAGCAGTACTTC. Translation: CASSPRSAGGYEQYF.

The CDR3 DNA reads TGTGCCAGCAGTGAACGCTATAATTCACCCCTCCACTTT. Residues: CASSERYNSPLHF. This sequence joins TRBV2 and TRBJ1-6; D not resolved. Germline loops: CDR1 SNHLY, CDR2 FYNNEI. V gave up 2 bases and J gave up 3 bases, with 2 bases separating them. This CDR3 contains 13 residues.

This CDR3 is CASSDTRTSGSYEQYF. In DNA form, the CDR3 reads TGTGCCAGCAGCGACACAAGGACTAGCGGATCCTACGAGCAGTACTTC. V usage is TRBV11-3 and J usage is TRBJ2-7; 10 bases are a match to TRBD2. V lost 5 bases, J lost 1 base, and 8 bases stayed unmatched. Germline CDR1 SGHNT, CDR2 YENEEA. The CDR3 has 16 residues.

The rearrangement uses TRBV7-8 and TRBJ2-3; tentative D call: TRBD1 (7 bases). Germline CDR1 SGHVS, CDR2 FQNEAQ. Trimming shortened V by 3 bases and J by 2 bases, and 15 bases separated the two germline ends. The CDR3 loop spans 16 amino acids. The CDR3 protein is CASSFRGARVTDTQYF. As DNA, the CDR3 is TGTGCCAGCAGCTTCAGGGGGGCGAGGGTCACAGATACGCAGTATTTT. The whole variable domain, remainder taken from reference TRBV7-8 and TRBJ2-3, is GAGVSQSPRYKVAKRGQDVALRCDPISGHVSLFWYQQALGQGPEFLTYFQNEAQLDKSGLPSDRFFAERPEGSVSTLKIQRTQQEDSAVYLCASSFRGARVTDTQYFGPGTRLTVL.

V usage is TRBV27 and J usage is TRBJ2-5, with 16 bases identical to TRBD2. Per the germline V gene, CDR1 is MNHEY and CDR2 is SMNVEV (reference sequence). The CDR3 covers 17 residues. Germline trimming cut 5 bases from V and 5 bases from J; bases unmatched to any gene: 8. CDR3 in amino acids: CASSKGLAGGPFETQYF. The DNA for the CDR3 is TGTGCCAGCAGTAAGGGACTAGCGGGGGGGCCATTTGAGACCCAGTACTTC.

This clone was counted a single time. This sequence joins TRBV9 and TRBJ1-4; 8 positions agree with TRBD1. CDR1 is SGDLS, CDR2 YYNGEE, per germline. This CDR3 spans 15 amino acids. V trimming: 3 bases; J trimming: 0 bases; junction bases outside the gene matches: 1. CDR3 bases: TGTGCCAGCAGCGAGACAGGGGCAACTAATGAAAAACTGTTTTTT. Its translation: CASSETGATNEKLFF.

The chain uses TRBV2 and TRBJ2-2, with D uncertain. The CDR3 has 11 amino acids. CDR1 is SNHLY and CDR2 is FYNNEI in the germline V gene. V lost 7 bases to trimming and J lost 7 bases, with 7 bases between them. The CDR3 loop is CASKRVGELFF. The CDR3 DNA follows: TGTGCCAGCAAACGGGTCGGGGAGCTGTTTTTT.

V usage is TRBV10-2 and J usage is TRBJ1-1; 7 bases fit TRBD1. Trimming removed 3 bases from V and 3 bases from J; junction bases left unmatched: 7. This CDR3 spans 15 amino acids. Germline-derived CDR1 and CDR2 are WSHSY and SAAADI. The CDR3 sequence is CASSDQTGMYTEAFF. The CDR3 DNA is TGCGCCAGCAGTGACCAGACAGGGATGTACACTGAAGCTTTCTTT.

The CDR3 protein is CASRLWTDNGYTF. CDR3 in DNA: TGTGCCAGCAGGCTCTGGACGGACAATGGCTACACCTTC. The chain joins TRBV2 to TRBJ1-2, with D tentatively TRBD1 (5 bases). Trimming removed 6 bases at V and 6 bases at J, with 14 bases between. CDR1 and CDR2 from the germline V gene are SNHLY and FYNNEI. CDR3 size: 13 residues.

The V gene is TRBV19, the J gene TRBJ1-2; the match to TRBD1 covers 7 bases. The CDR3 spans 15 residues. Germline V gives CDR1 LNHDA, CDR2 SQIVND (reference sequence). Germline trimming cut 3 bases from V and 4 bases from J; bases unmatched to any gene: 8. The CDR3 sequence is CASSISLQGGYGYTF. DNA of the CDR3: TGTGCCAGTAGTATCTCGCTCCAGGGGGGCTATGGCTACACCTTC.

The chain couples TRBV5-8 to TRBJ1-3; D is perhaps TRBD1 (5 bases). From germline, CDR1 is SGHTS and CDR2 YDEGEE. The CDR3 runs to 15 residues. The ends were cut back, 2 bases at V and 2 bases at J, with 11 bases in the middle. In DNA form, the CDR3 reads TGTGCCAGCAGCTTAGGTTGGGGCCCTGGAAACACCATATATTTT. This sequence encodes CASSLGWGPGNTIYF.